The T cell receptor (beta chain) under discussion was sequenced for a study of T cell responses to AZD1222 COVID-19 vaccine. Study-level information: It was second doses at about 4 or about 12 weeks that were pooled. Findings of the study overall: All repertoire sampling was performed exclusively after the peak T cell response. Donors were chiefly white British, with a greater number of females, and clonal diversity was perhaps underestimated. Baseline serostatus was positive in only six AZD1222 recipients.

Germline values: CDR1 GTSNPN, CDR2 SVGIG (reference sequence). Trimming took 3 bases from V and 10 from J; bases not matched to a gene: 9. The CDR3 loop spans 14 amino acids. Clones were read by immunoSEQ multiplex PCR, and TCRdb kept only the in-frame ones, dropping some. This sample has some 130,000 clones; roughly 90% occur once, and the top ten carry 2.5% to 3%. Regarding this clone: Its antigen is unidentified.

The rearrangement joins TRBV30 to TRBJ1-6; 7 bases align to TRBD1. This specimen was peripheral blood, taken on day 0 of AZD1222 vaccination. The clonotype comes from an adult in good health. The chain's CDR3 is CAWRVDRTKSPLHF. CDR3 nucleotides: TGTGCCTGGAGAGTGGACAGGACTAAGTCACCCCTCCACTTT.